The clone carrying this TCR beta chain has ten or more counts. The antigen is unknown. This entry comes from a study of T-cell reconstitution after alpha-beta-depleted transplantation in children. Trimming took off 0 bases at V and 4 bases at J, with 9 bases between the two ends. Germline CDR1 is MNHEY and CDR2 is SVGAGI. The CDR3 is 15 residues long. A library of TCRbeta sequences, prepared with unique molecular identifiers, was generated. TCRdb called the PCR reads again in MiXCR, with one record for every CDR3 protein. The sample records approximately 500,000 distinct CDR3 sequences, approximately 10% being singletons. General study results and limits: Elevated TCRbeta diversity at day 60 was traced, in some patients, to surviving recipient T cells and thymic progenitors.

The V gene is TRBV6-5, the J gene TRBJ1-4; D not resolved. The sequence was collected from a child younger than 10 with inherited bone marrow failure, due to receive a stem cell transplant. Material: PBMCs, obtained before TCRalphabeta/CD19-depleted stem cell transplant. The CDR3 spells CASSYSIRDNEKLFF. CDR3 sequence (DNA): TGTGCCAGCAGTTACTCAATCAGAGATAATGAAAAACTGTTTTTT.